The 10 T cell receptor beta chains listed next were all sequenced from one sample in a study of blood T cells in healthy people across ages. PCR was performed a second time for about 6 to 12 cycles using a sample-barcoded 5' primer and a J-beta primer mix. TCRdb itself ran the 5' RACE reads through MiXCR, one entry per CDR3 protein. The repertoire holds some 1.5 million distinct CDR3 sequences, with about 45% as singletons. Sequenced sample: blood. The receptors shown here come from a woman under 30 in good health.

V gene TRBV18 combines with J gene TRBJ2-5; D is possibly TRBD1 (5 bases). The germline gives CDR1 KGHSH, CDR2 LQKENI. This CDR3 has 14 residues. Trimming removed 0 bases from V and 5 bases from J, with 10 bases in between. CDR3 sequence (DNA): TGTGCCAGCTCACCACCAGGGGTTCCGGAGACCCAGTACTTC. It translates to CASSPPGVPETQYF.

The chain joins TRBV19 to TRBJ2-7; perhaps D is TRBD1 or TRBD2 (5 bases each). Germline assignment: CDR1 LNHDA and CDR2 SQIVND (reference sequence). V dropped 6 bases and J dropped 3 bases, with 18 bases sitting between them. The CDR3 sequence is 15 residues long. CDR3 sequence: CASSLAGAGNYEQYF. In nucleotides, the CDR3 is TGTGCCAGTAGCCTAGCCGGGGCAGGGAACTACGAGCAGTACTTC.

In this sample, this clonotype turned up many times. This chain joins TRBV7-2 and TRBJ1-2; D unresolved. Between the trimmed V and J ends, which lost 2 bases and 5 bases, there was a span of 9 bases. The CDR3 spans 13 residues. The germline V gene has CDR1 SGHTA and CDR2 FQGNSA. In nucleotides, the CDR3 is TGTGCCAGCAGCTTAAGACGTCATTATGGCTACACCTTC. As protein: CASSLRRHYGYTF.

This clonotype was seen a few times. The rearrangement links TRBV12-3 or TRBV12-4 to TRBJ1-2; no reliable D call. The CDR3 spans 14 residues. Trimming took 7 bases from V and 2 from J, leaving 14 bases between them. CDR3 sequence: CASTSSWVNYGYTF. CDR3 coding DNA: TGTGCCAGCACCAGCTCCTGGGTCAACTATGGCTACACCTTC.

CDR3 region: CASSQWGYGYTF. The CDR3 DNA reads TGTGCCAGCAGCCAATGGGGTTATGGCTACACCTTC. V is TRBV14 and J is TRBJ1-2; D is unclear. In germline, CDR1 is SGHDN, CDR2 FVKESK. CDR3 length equals 12 residues. The ends were cut back, 2 bases at V and 5 bases at J, with 6 bases in the middle.

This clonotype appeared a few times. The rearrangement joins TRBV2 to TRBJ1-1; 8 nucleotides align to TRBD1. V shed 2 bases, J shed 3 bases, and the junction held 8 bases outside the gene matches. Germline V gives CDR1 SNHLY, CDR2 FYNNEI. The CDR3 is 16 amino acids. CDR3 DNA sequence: TGTGCCAGCAGTGAACAGGGGGCTACGATAGACACTGAAGCTTTCTTT. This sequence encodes CASSEQGATIDTEAFF.

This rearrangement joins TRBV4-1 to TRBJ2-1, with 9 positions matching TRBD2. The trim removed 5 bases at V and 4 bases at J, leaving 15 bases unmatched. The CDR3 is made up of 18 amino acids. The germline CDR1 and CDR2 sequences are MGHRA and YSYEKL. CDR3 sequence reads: CASSFQTSGQERYNEQFF. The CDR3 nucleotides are TGCGCCAGCAGCTTCCAGACTAGCGGACAAGAAAGATACAATGAGCAGTTCTTC.

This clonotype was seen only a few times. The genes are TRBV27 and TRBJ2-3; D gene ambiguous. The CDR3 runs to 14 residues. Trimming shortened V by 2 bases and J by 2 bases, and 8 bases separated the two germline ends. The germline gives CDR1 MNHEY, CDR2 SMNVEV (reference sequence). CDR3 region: CASSLNPATDTQYF. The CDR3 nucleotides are TGTGCCAGCAGTTTAAATCCGGCCACAGATACGCAGTATTTT.

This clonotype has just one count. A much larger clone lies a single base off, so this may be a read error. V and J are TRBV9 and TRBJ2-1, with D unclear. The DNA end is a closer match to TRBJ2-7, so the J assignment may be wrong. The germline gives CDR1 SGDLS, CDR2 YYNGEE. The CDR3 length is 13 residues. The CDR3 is CASSPSRDNEQYF. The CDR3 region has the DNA TGTGCCAGCAGCCCATCTCGCGACAATGAGCAGTACTTC.

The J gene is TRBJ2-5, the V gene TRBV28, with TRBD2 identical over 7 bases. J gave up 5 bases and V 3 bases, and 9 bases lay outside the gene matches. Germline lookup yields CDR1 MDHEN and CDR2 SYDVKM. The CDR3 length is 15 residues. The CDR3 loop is CASSFPGGREETQYF. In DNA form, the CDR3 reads TGTGCCAGCAGTTTTCCGGGAGGTCGTGAGGAGACCCAGTACTTC.